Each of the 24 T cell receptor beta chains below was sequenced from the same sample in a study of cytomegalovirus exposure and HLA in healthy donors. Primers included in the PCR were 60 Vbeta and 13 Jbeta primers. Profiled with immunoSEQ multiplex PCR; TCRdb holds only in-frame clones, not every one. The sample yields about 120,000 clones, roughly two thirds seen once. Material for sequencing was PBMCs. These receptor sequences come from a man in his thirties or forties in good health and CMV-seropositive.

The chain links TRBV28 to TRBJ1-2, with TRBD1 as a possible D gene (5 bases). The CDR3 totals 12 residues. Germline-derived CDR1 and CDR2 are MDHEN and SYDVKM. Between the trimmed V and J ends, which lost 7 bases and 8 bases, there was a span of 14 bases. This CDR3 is CASNLAGTGYTF. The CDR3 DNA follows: TGTGCCAGCAATCTGGCGGGGACCGGCTACACCTTC.

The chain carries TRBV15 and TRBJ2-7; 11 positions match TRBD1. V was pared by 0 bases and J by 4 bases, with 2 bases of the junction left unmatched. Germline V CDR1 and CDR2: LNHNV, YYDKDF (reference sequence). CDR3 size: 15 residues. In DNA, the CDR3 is TGTGCCACCAGCAGAGATCGGGACAGGGGGTACGAGCAGTACTTC. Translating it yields CATSRDRDRGYEQYF.

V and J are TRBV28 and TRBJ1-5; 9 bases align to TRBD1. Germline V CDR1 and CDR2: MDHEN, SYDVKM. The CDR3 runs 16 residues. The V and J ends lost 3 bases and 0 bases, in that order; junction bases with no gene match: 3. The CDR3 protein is CASSLRTGDSNQPQHF. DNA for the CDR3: TGTGCCAGCAGTTTGCGGACAGGGGATAGCAATCAGCCCCAGCATTTT.

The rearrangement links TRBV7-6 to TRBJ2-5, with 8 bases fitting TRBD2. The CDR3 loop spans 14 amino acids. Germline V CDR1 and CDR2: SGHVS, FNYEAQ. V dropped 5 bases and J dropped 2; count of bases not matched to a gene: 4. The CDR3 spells CASSVTSEQETQYF. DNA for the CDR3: TGTGCCAGCAGCGTGACTAGCGAGCAAGAGACCCAGTACTTC.

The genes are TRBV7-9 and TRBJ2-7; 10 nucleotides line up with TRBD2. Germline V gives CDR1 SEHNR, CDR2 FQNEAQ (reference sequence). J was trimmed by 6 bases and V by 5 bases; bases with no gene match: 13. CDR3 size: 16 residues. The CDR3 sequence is CASSPSWEREGLEQYF. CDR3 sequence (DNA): TGTGCCAGCAGCCCCTCGTGGGAGCGGGAGGGCCTCGAGCAGTACTTC.

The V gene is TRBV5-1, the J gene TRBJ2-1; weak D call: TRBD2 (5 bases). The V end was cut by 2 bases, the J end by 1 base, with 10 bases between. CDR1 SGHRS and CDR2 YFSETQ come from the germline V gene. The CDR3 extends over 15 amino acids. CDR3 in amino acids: CASSFGRGSYNEQFF. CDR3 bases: TGCGCCAGCAGCTTTGGCCGGGGATCCTACAATGAGCAGTTCTTC.

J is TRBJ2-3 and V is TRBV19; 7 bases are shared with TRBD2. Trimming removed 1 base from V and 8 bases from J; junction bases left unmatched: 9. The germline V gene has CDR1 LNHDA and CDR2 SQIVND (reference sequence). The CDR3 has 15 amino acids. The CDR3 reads CASSIGTSQAVTQYF. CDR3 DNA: TGTGCCAGTAGTATAGGGACTAGTCAGGCAGTTACGCAGTATTTT.

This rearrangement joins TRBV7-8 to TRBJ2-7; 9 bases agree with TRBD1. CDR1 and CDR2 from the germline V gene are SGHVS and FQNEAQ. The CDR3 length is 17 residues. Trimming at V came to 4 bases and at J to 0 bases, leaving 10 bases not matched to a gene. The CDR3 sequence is CASSSNIPGQGSYEQYF. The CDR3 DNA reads TGTGCCAGCAGCTCTAATATACCGGGACAGGGCTCCTACGAGCAGTACTTC.

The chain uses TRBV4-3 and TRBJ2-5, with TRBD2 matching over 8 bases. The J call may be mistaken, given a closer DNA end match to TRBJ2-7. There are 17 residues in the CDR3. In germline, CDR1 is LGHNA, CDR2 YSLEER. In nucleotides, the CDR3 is TGCGCCAGCAGCCAGGAGACAAGCACTAGCGGAGGAAACGAGCAGTACTTC. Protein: CASSQETSTSGGNEQYF.

The CDR3 here is CASSLVAGSYNEQFF. The DNA of the CDR3 is TGTGCCAGCAGCTTGGTAGCGGGCTCCTACAATGAGCAGTTCTTC. The chain has TRBV5-4 and TRBJ2-1; 7 positions match TRBD2. J was trimmed by 0 bases and V by 0 bases; bases with no gene match: 0. CDR3 size: 15 residues. Germline assignment: CDR1 SGHNT and CDR2 YYREEE (reference sequence).

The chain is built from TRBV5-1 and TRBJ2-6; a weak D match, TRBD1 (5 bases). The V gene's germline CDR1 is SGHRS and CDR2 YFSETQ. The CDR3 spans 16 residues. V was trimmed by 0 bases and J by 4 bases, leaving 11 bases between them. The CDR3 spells CASSLVAGRGANVLTF. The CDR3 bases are TGCGCCAGCAGCTTGGTGGCAGGGCGAGGGGCCAACGTCCTGACTTTC.

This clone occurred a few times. CDR3 sequence (DNA): TGTGCCACCAGCGATCTCCGTTGGGACTGGACGGGCCAAGAGACCCAGTACTTC. It specifies CATSDLRWDWTGQETQYF. The rearrangement uses TRBV15 and TRBJ2-5; TRBD2 might be the D (6 bases). CDR3 length: 18 residues. Trimming pared 5 bases from V and 1 base from J, leaving 23 bases between. CDR1 LNHNV and CDR2 YYDKDF come from the germline V gene (reference sequence).

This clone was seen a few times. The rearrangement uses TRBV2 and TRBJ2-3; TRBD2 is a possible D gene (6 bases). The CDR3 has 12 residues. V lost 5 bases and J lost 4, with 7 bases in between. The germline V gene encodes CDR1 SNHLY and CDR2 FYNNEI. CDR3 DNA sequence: TGTGCCAGCAGTCGGGAGTCAGATACGCAGTATTTT. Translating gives CASSRESDTQYF.

CDR3 residues: CADLDREAKNIQYF. CDR3 DNA: TGTGCCGACCTGGACAGGGAGGCCAAAAACATTCAGTACTTC. The rearrangement joins TRBV6-5 to TRBJ2-4; TRBD1 aligns across 8 bases. From germline, CDR1 is MNHEY and CDR2 SVGAGI. The CDR3 has 14 residues. V lost 11 bases and J lost 1; bases outside the gene matches: 7.

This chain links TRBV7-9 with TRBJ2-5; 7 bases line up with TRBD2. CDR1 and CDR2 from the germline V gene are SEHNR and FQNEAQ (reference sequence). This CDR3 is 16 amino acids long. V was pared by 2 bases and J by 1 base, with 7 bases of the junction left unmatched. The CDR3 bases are TGTGCCAGCAGCTTACGGGGGAGGGCCACCCAAGAGACCCAGTACTTC. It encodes CASSLRGRATQETQYF.

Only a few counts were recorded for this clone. The CDR3 spells CASSSTGLMNTEAFF. CDR3 coding DNA: TGTGCCAGCTCATCGACAGGGTTAATGAACACTGAAGCTTTCTTT. J is TRBJ1-1 and V is TRBV18, with 7 bases fitting TRBD1. The germline CDR1 and CDR2 sequences are KGHSH and LQKENI. Trimming removed 5 bases from V and 0 bases from J; junction bases left unmatched: 6. The CDR3 totals 15 residues.

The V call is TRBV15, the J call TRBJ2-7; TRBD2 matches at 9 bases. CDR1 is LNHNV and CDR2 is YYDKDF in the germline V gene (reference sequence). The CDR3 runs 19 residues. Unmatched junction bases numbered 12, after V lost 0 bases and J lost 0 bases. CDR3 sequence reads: CATSRDPGLAGLRSYEQYF. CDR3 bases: TGTGCCACCAGCAGAGATCCGGGGCTAGCGGGACTCCGCTCCTACGAGCAGTACTTC. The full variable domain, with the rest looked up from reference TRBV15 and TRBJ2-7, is DAMVIQNPRYQVTQFGKPVTLSCSQTLNHNVMYWYQQKSSQAPKLLFHYYDKDFNNEADTPDNFQSRRPNTSFCFLDIRSPGLGDTAMYLCATSRDPGLAGLRSYEQYFGPGTRLTVT.

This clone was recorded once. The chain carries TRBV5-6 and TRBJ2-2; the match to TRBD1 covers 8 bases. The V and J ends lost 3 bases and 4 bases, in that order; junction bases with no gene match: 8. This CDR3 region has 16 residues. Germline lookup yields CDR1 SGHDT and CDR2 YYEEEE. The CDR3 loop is CASSWGRGRLTGELFF. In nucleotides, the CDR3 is TGTGCCAGCAGCTGGGGCAGGGGGCGCCTCACCGGGGAGCTGTTTTTT.

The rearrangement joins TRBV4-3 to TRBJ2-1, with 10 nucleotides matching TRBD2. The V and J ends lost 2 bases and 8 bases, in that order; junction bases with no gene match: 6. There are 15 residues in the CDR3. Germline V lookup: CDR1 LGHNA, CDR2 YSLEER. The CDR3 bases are TGCGCCAGCAGCCAACCGCCTAGCGGGGGACATGAGCAGTTCTTC. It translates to CASSQPPSGGHEQFF.

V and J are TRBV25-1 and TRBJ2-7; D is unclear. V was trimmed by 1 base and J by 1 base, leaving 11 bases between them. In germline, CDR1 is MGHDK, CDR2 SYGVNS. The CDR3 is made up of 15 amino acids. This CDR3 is CASSELLGSSYEQYF. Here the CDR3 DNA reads TGTGCCAGCAGTGAATTATTGGGCAGTTCCTACGAGCAGTACTTC.

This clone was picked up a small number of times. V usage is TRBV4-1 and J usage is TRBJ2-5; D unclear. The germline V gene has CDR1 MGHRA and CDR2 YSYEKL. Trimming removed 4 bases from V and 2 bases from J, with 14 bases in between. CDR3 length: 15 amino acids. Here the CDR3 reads CASSLFGQEQETQYF. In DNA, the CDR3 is TGCGCCAGCAGCCTCTTTGGTCAAGAGCAAGAGACCCAGTACTTC.

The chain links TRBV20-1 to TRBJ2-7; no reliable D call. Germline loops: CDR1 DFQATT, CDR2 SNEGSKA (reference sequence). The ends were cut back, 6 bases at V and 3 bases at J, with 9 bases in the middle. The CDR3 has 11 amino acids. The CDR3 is CSAPRLYEQYF. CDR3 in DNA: TGCAGTGCGCCTAGGCTCTACGAGCAGTACTTC.

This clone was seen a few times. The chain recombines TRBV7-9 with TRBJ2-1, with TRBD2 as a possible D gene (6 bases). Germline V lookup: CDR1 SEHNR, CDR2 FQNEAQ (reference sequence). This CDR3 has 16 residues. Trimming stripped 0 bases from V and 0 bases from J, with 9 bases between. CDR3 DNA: TGTGCCAGCAGCTTAGCGCGGGGAAGCTCCTACAATGAGCAGTTCTTC. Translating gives CASSLARGSSYNEQFF.

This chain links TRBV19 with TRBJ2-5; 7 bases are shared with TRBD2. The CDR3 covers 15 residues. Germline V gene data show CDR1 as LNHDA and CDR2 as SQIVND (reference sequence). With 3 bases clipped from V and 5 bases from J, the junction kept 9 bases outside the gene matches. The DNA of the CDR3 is TGTGCCAGTAGTATGGGGAGGGTAAACAGGGAGACCCAGTACTTC. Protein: CASSMGRVNRETQYF.